The 4 T cell receptor beta chains in this list originate from one sample, sequenced in a study of cytotoxic CD8 clonotypes in ibrutinib-treated CLL. Profiled with immunoSEQ multiplex PCR; TCRdb holds only in-frame clones, not every one. The table has about 200,000 clones, approximately 68% seen once; the top ten hold roughly 12%. The sample consisted of PBMCs, taken after 24 months of ibrutinib treatment. These receptors all stem from a human donor with chronic lymphocytic leukemia.

The chain couples TRBV18 to TRBJ2-6, with D uncertain. CDR3 length: 15 residues. Germline V gene sequence: CDR1 KGHSH, CDR2 LQKENI. Trimming removed 6 bases at V and 0 bases at J, with 9 bases between. The CDR3 bases are TGTGCCAGCTCTTCGTGGAGCTCTGGGGCCAACGTCCTGACTTTC. This gives the protein CASSSWSSGANVLTF.

Note on this clone: The junction does not match germline at one end; this may be a read error. The chain joins TRBV11-2 to TRBJ2-1, with 7 bases lining up with TRBD2. Germline V gene data show CDR1 as SGHAT and CDR2 as FQNNGV. The length of the CDR3 is 20 residues. CDR3 DNA: TGTGCCAGCAGCGTAGACGTCGGGTCACGATTTATGGGGGGGAACAATGAGCAGTTCTTC. Amino acids: CASSVDVGSRFMGGNNEQFF.

This chain links TRBV4-2 with TRBJ1-5; D is unclear. The CDR3 contains 15 residues. The V and J ends lost 0 bases and 2 bases respectively, with 8 bases between them. Per germline, CDR1 LGHNA and CDR2 YNFKEQ. CDR3 DNA: TGTGCCAGCAGCCAAGAGGGAAGGGGCAATCAGCCCCAGCATTTT. It encodes CASSQEGRGNQPQHF.

The chain couples TRBV27 to TRBJ1-1; 8 bases line up with TRBD1. With 6 bases clipped from V and 8 bases from J, the junction kept 14 bases outside the gene matches. CDR3 length: 15 residues. Per germline, CDR1 MNHEY and CDR2 SMNVEV (reference sequence). The DNA for the CDR3 is TGTGCCAGCAGAGTATACGGACAGGGAGGGATAGAAGCTTTCTTT. Residues: CASRVYGQGGIEAFF.